The next 31 T cell receptor beta chains were all read from a single sample in a study of CD8+CD57+ T cells in acquired aplastic anemia (dated by TCRdb to the late 2010s). For sequencing, an Illumina HiSeq 2000 was employed. Genomic DNA was used as template for profiling of TCR beta VDJ combinations and CDR3 sequences. Using fastp trimming at Q25 and MiXCR clonotype assembly, TCRdb reanalyzed the public sequencing data and kept in-frame beta chains. When rows share a CDR3 protein, they turn into one entry using the most common DNA and genes. This sample is represented by roughly 150,000 distinct CDR3 sequences; just under 45% of them were singletons. The ten largest clones add up to 1.1% of the sample. Sequenced material: sorted CD4+, CD8+, or CD8+CD57+ T cells (not recorded which) from PBMCs. The receptor source for this set is a human donor in good health.

The chain recombines TRBV10-3 with TRBJ2-3; D uncertain. There are 15 residues in the CDR3. Germline assignment: CDR1 ENHRY and CDR2 SYGVKD. Trimming took 7 bases from V and 3 from J, leaving 17 bases between them. The CDR3 bases are TGTGCCATCAATCATTACCTGGCCCCGACAGATACGCAGTATTTT. It translates to CAINHYLAPTDTQYF.

This clonotype came up many times. This chain joins TRBV12-3 or TRBV12-4 and TRBJ1-5; weak D call: TRBD1 (5 bases). Trimming removed 7 bases from V and 6 bases from J, with 19 bases in between. The CDR3 is 15 residues long. The CDR3 DNA is TGTGCCAGCACGAATCGCGCAGGGAAGAGTCAGCCCCAGCATTTT. It is translated as CASTNRAGKSQPQHF.

This chain joins TRBV28 and TRBJ2-3, with TRBD2 as a possible D gene (5 bases). The CDR3 is 12 amino acids. In germline, CDR1 is MDHEN, CDR2 SYDVKM. The V end lost 10 bases, the J end lost 4 bases, and 12 bases lay between the germline ends. The CDR3 here is CAIGLGSDTQYF. The CDR3 nucleotides are TGTGCCATCGGACTGGGATCAGATACGCAGTATTTT.

This clonotype was observed a few times. The chain recombines TRBV19 with TRBJ1-4, with 7 bases fitting TRBD1. Germline CDR1 is LNHDA and CDR2 is SQIVND (reference sequence). The CDR3 is 14 residues long. V dropped 7 bases and J dropped 7; count of bases not matched to a gene: 9. The CDR3 loop is CASTQGGRGEKLFF. CDR3 sequence (DNA): TGTGCCAGTACCCAGGGGGGGCGCGGTGAAAAACTGTTTTTT.

The sample holds many counts of this clonotype. V is TRBV4-1 and J is TRBJ1-4; D uncertain. The CDR3 totals 15 residues. Germline V gives CDR1 MGHRA, CDR2 YSYEKL. Trimming shortened V by 1 base and J by 1 base, and 7 bases separated the two germline ends. CDR3 DNA sequence: TGCGCCAGCAGCCAAGGTGCCAGAACTAATGAAAAACTGTTTTTT. This gives the protein CASSQGARTNEKLFF.

The V and J genes are TRBV29-1 and TRBJ1-2, with 9 bases identical to TRBD1. V trimming: 7 bases; J trimming: 0 bases; junction bases outside the gene matches: 3. Germline CDR1 is SQVTM and CDR2 is ANQGSEA. The CDR3 covers 13 residues. The DNA for the CDR3 is TGCAGCGCCGGGACAGGGTCTAACTATGGCTACACCTTC. It specifies CSAGTGSNYGYTF. Combining the CDR3 with reference TRBV29-1 and TRBJ1-2 gives the whole variable domain SAVISQKPSRDICQRGTSLTIQCQVDSQVTMMFWYRQQPGQSLTLIATANQGSEATYESGFVIDKFPISRPNLTFSTLTVSNMSPEDSSIYLCSAGTGSNYGYTFGSGTRLTVV.

This clonotype occurred many times. The chain has TRBV2 and TRBJ1-4; TRBD1 aligns across 7 bases. The CDR3 extends over 14 amino acids. Per the germline V gene, CDR1 is SNHLY and CDR2 is FYNNEI. J was trimmed by 5 bases and V by 3 bases; bases with no gene match: 3. DNA for the CDR3: TGTGCCAGCAGTGACAGGGGGGCGAATGAAAAACTGTTTTTT. Residues: CASSDRGANEKLFF.

This sequence joins TRBV19 and TRBJ1-4; 8 nucleotides match TRBD1. This CDR3 is 14 amino acids long. Germline V gene lookup returns CDR1 LNHDA and CDR2 SQIVND (reference sequence). Losses at the gene ends were 5 bases for V and 8 bases for J; bases not matched to a gene: 7. The CDR3 DNA follows: TGTGCCAGTAGTGACAGGGGAGCTAGGGAAAAACTGTTTTTT. Translated, it gives CASSDRGAREKLFF.

The rearrangement joins TRBV29-1 to TRBJ2-3; a possible D gene is TRBD1 (6 bases). The CDR3 has 13 amino acids. Germline assignment: CDR1 SQVTM and CDR2 ANQGSEA. Trimming pared 4 bases from V and 1 base from J, leaving 9 bases between. This CDR3 is CSVARGGTDTQYF. CDR3 nucleotides: TGCAGCGTTGCCAGGGGTGGCACAGATACGCAGTATTTT.

J is TRBJ2-5 and V is TRBV25-1; TRBD2 aligns across 14 bases. Germline CDR1 is MGHDK and CDR2 is SYGVNS. The ends lost 3 bases at V and 5 bases at J; junction bases unmatched: 20. The CDR3 sequence is 21 residues long. CDR3 amino acids: CASSDPRGRGLAGVGRETQYF. The CDR3, as DNA: TGTGCCAGCAGTGACCCTCGGGGAAGGGGACTAGCGGGAGTAGGGAGGGAGACCCAGTACTTC.

This clonotype was counted a single time. This chain connects TRBV2 to TRBJ1-1; 7 nucleotides agree with TRBD1. V lost 4 bases, J lost 0 bases, and 5 bases stayed unmatched. The CDR3 contains 15 residues. CDR1 and CDR2 from the germline V gene are SNHLY and FYNNEI. The CDR3 DNA reads as TGTGCCAGCAGTGCCACCGGGACAGTGAACACTGAAGCTTTCTTT. Residues: CASSATGTVNTEAFF.

This clonotype was seen at least ten times. The chain uses TRBV2 and TRBJ1-6; no clear D gene. From germline, CDR1 is SNHLY and CDR2 FYNNEI. The ends were cut back, 7 bases at V and 9 bases at J, with 7 bases in the middle. This CDR3 contains 11 residues. The CDR3 DNA follows: TGTGCCAGCAACGAACGTTCACCCCTCCACTTT. This gives the protein CASNERSPLHF.

The V gene is TRBV29-1, the J gene TRBJ2-2; TRBD1 matches 9 bases. CDR1 is SQVTM and CDR2 is ANQGSEA in the germline V gene. This CDR3 spans 14 amino acids. The CDR3 reads CSSTGTGRTGELFF. The CDR3 bases are TGCAGTTCTACCGGGACAGGGAGAACCGGGGAGCTGTTTTTT.

This clonotype appeared many times. The chain joins TRBV11-1 to TRBJ1-3; D unclear. Deletions cut 6 bases from V and 0 bases from J, with 15 bases between. Germline V gene data show CDR1 as SGHAT and CDR2 as FQDESV (reference sequence). The CDR3 spans 16 residues. DNA of the CDR3: TGTGCCAGCAGTCACCTTGCGGGCGGCTCTGGAAACACCATATATTTT. It specifies CASSHLAGGSGNTIYF.

This clonotype showed up many times. The chain carries TRBV20-1 and TRBJ1-5; maybe TRBD1 (5 bases). This CDR3 has 12 residues. V gave up 2 bases and J gave up 8 bases, with 10 bases separating them. Germline-derived CDR1 and CDR2 are DFQATT and SNEGSKA (reference sequence). Written as DNA, the CDR3 is TGCAGTGCTAGAACAGGTGTTAAGCCCCAGCATTTT. Its protein is CSARTGVKPQHF.

The chain has TRBV11-3 and TRBJ2-7, with 9 bases matching TRBD1. CDR3 length equals 14 residues. Germline V CDR1 and CDR2: SGHNT, YENEEA. V shed 6 bases and J 3 bases; nucleotides not matched to a gene: 6. The DNA of the CDR3 is TGTGCCAGCAGGGGGACAGGGCCTCTCTACGAGCAGTACTTC. Protein product: CASRGTGPLYEQYF.

This chain uses TRBV7-7 with TRBJ2-7; 13 bases agree with TRBD2. CDR1 is SSHAT, CDR2 FNYEAQ, per germline (reference sequence). This CDR3 is built from 13 residues. The CDR3 DNA reads TGTGCTGTCACTAGCGGGAGGGCGTACGAGCAGTACTTC. Translating it yields CAVTSGRAYEQYF.

This clonotype has more than one count but fewer than ten. A much larger clone lies one base from this, so it may be a read error. The J gene is TRBJ1-1, the V gene TRBV7-3; 7 nucleotides match TRBD1. The CDR3 consists of 14 residues. Germline V gene lookup returns CDR1 SGHTA and CDR2 FQGTGA. Germline trimming cut 4 bases from V and 4 bases from J; bases unmatched to any gene: 6. CDR3 in DNA: TGTGCCAGCAGCTCACAGGGGTCGAGCACTGAAGCTTTCTTT. This sequence encodes CASSSQGSSTEAFF.

In its sample, this clonotype was seen many times. The chain links TRBV20-1 to TRBJ1-1, with D hard to call. Germline V gene sequence: CDR1 DFQATT, CDR2 SNEGSKA (reference sequence). The CDR3 is made up of 12 amino acids. With 2 bases removed from V and 8 bases from J, the gap between germline ends came to 12 bases. This CDR3 is CSARKQTIEAFF. The CDR3 DNA sequence: TGCAGTGCTAGAAAGCAGACAATAGAAGCTTTCTTT.

This clonotype appeared a few times. A single base separates this from a much larger clone, so it may be a read error. The V gene is TRBV20-1, the J gene TRBJ2-1, with 11 bases matching TRBD2. From germline, CDR1 is DFQATT and CDR2 SNEGSKA (reference sequence). The CDR3 is made up of 14 amino acids. This CDR3 reads CGAPRTSGYNEQFF. CDR3 sequence (DNA): TGCGGTGCTCCTCGGACTAGCGGGTACAATGAGCAGTTCTTC.

This clonotype was picked up many times. This chain joins TRBV12-3 or TRBV12-4 and TRBJ2-1; 7 positions match TRBD1. The CDR3 is 15 amino acids. V lost 7 bases and J lost 1; bases outside the gene matches: 7. CDR3 loop: CASKPTGWSYNEQFF. In DNA form, the CDR3 reads TGTGCCAGCAAACCGACAGGGTGGTCCTACAATGAGCAGTTCTTC.

V and J are TRBV15 and TRBJ1-5; perhaps TRBD1 as D (5 bases). The CDR3 has 15 amino acids. V lost 0 bases to trimming and J lost 6 bases, with 12 bases between them. Germline V gene lookup returns CDR1 LNHNV and CDR2 YYDKDF (reference sequence). In nucleotides, the CDR3 is TGTGCCACCAGCAGAGATAAGGGCGGGGGTCAGCCCCAGCATTTT. It translates to CATSRDKGGGQPQHF.

This clonotype occurred a few times. The rearrangement links TRBV10-3 to TRBJ2-2; D is unresolved. With 11 bases removed from V and 5 bases from J, the gap between germline ends came to 15 bases. This CDR3 contains 13 residues. Germline loops: CDR1 ENHRY, CDR2 SYGVKD. DNA of the CDR3: TGTGCCTCCTTGCCCTGGGGAACCGGGGAGCTGTTTTTT. Protein product: CASLPWGTGELFF.

The V call is TRBV2, the J call TRBJ1-2, with 7 bases aligning to TRBD1. V trimming: 6 bases; J trimming: 6 bases; junction bases outside the gene matches: 10. CDR1 and CDR2 (germline): SNHLY, FYNNEI. CDR3 size: 14 residues. The CDR3 loop is CASRLDRSGDGYTF. CDR3 nucleotides: TGTGCCAGCAGACTGGACAGGTCTGGCGATGGCTACACCTTC.

In this sample, this clonotype turned up many times. The V call is TRBV12-3 or TRBV12-4, the J call TRBJ1-6; 7 bases are shared with TRBD1. Trimming cost V 6 bases and J 5 bases; bases outside gene matches: 4. This CDR3 has 14 residues. CDR3 sequence reads: CASSRDRDNSPLHF. The CDR3 DNA follows: TGTGCCAGCAGCCGGGACAGAGATAATTCACCCCTCCACTTT.

This clonotype was observed many times. The CDR3 reads CSARDPTRGTINNEQFF. The CDR3 DNA sequence: TGCAGTGCTAGAGATCCCACAAGGGGGACTATAAACAATGAGCAGTTCTTC. The V gene is TRBV20-1, the J gene TRBJ2-1, with D maybe TRBD2 (7 bases). There are 17 residues in the CDR3. Deletions cut 0 bases from V and 5 bases from J, with 20 bases between. Germline assignment: CDR1 DFQATT and CDR2 SNEGSKA (reference sequence).

Only a few counts were recorded for this clonotype. A read error may be the cause here, since a much bigger clone is one base away. The rearrangement links TRBV12-5 to TRBJ1-5; D unresolved. Trimming removed 7 bases from V and 0 bases from J, with 10 bases in between. This CDR3 spans 14 amino acids. CDR1 LGHNT and CDR2 FRNRAP come from the germline V gene. In DNA, the CDR3 is TGTGCTAGTGATCATTCAGCTAGCAATCAGCCCCAGCATTTT. Its translation is CASDHSASNQPQHF.

V gene TRBV9 combines with J gene TRBJ1-1; 7 bases agree with TRBD1. The CDR3 is 15 residues long. The germline CDR1 and CDR2 sequences are SGDLS and YYNGEE. V gave up 0 bases and J gave up 5 bases; unmatched junction bases: 7. The CDR3 DNA is TGTGCCAGCAGCGTAGTGTCAGGGGGAAGAACTGAAGCTTTCTTT. This sequence encodes CASSVVSGGRTEAFF. Drawing the rest from reference TRBV9 and TRBJ1-1, the complete variable domain is DSGVTQTPKHLITATGQRVTLRCSPRSGDLSVYWYQQSLDQGLQFLIQYYNGEERAKGNILERFSAQQFPDLHSELNLSSLELGDSALYFCASSVVSGGRTEAFFGQGTRLTVV.

This clonotype was found many times. The rearrangement joins TRBV11-1 to TRBJ2-3; 8 positions agree with TRBD2. The CDR3 covers 17 residues. The trim removed 4 bases at V and 0 bases at J, leaving 9 bases unmatched. Germline V gene sequence: CDR1 SGHAT, CDR2 FQDESV (reference sequence). The CDR3 reads CASSSRGRPGSTDTQYF. CDR3 nucleotides: TGTGCCAGCAGCTCGCGCGGGAGGCCGGGTAGCACAGATACGCAGTATTTT.

This chain joins TRBV15 and TRBJ1-5; D is unresolved. Germline CDR1 LNHNV, CDR2 YYDKDF (reference sequence). Trimming shortened V by 1 base and J by 0 bases, and 7 bases separated the two germline ends. The CDR3 runs 15 residues. This chain's CDR3 is CATSRGPYSNQPQHF. In nucleotides, the CDR3 is TGTGCCACCAGCAGAGGGCCCTATAGCAATCAGCCCCAGCATTTT.

The genes are TRBV15 and TRBJ2-1, with 14 bases matching TRBD2. Germline V gene lookup returns CDR1 LNHNV and CDR2 YYDKDF (reference sequence). V was clipped by 4 bases and J by 11 bases; unmatched bases: 13. The CDR3 runs to 17 residues. Here the CDR3 reads CATSNNRGGTSGGKQFF. The CDR3 DNA reads as TGTGCCACCAGCAACAATCGCGGCGGGACTAGCGGGGGCAAGCAGTTCTTC.